These 8 T cell receptor beta chains were all obtained from the same sample, sequenced in a study of T cell responses to AZD1222 COVID-19 vaccine. Profiled with immunoSEQ multiplex PCR; TCRdb holds only in-frame clones, not every one. This table has approximately 75,000 clones, over 75% appearing once. Sequencing used peripheral blood, obtained 28 days after the second AZD1222 dose. The receptors originated from an adult who received the AZD1222 COVID-19 vaccine.

This chain links TRBV19 with TRBJ1-2; D might be TRBD1 (5 bases). Germline V gene sequence: CDR1 LNHDA, CDR2 SQIVND (reference sequence). This CDR3 is built from 15 residues. The ends were cut back, 5 bases at V and 8 bases at J, with 21 bases in the middle. The CDR3 protein is CASSHLRGRREGYTF. In DNA form, the CDR3 reads TGTGCCAGTAGTCATCTACGGGGACGGAGGGAAGGCTACACCTTC.

V is TRBV4-1 and J is TRBJ1-6; the D is unclear. CDR1 and CDR2 (germline): MGHRA, YSYEKL. Between the trimmed V and J ends, which lost 3 bases and 9 bases, there was a span of 9 bases. The CDR3 runs 13 residues. The CDR3 sequence: CASSHVEPSPLHF. The CDR3, as DNA: TGCGCCAGCAGCCACGTTGAACCTTCACCCCTCCACTTT.

On this clone itself: Other nucleotide sequences in the sample specify the same CDR3. The chain has TRBV28 and TRBJ1-2; a weak D match, TRBD1 (5 bases). Germline V gene lookup returns CDR1 MDHEN and CDR2 SYDVKM. V was cut by 2 bases and J by 5 bases, with 6 bases left in between. The CDR3 spans 12 residues. CDR3 in DNA: TGTGCCAGCAGTTTAGGGGGGTATGGCTACACCTTC. Protein sequence: CASSLGGYGYTF.

The CDR3 sequence: CASSLGGGNTIYF. The CDR3 DNA reads as TGTGCCAGCAGTTTGGGAGGAGGAAACACCATATATTTT. The V call is TRBV28, the J call TRBJ1-3; no reliable D call. The CDR3 length is 13 residues. Germline CDR1 is MDHEN and CDR2 is SYDVKM. Trimming removed 3 bases at V and 4 bases at J, with 7 bases between.

The J gene is TRBJ2-2, the V gene TRBV7-3; no firm D call. The CDR3 is 19 residues long. The V gene lost 4 bases and the J gene lost 1 base, with 22 bases spanning the gap. Germline CDR1 reads SGHTA; CDR2 reads FQGTGA. The CDR3 loop is CASSSRAPNWAENTGELFF. CDR3 bases: TGTGCCAGCAGCTCCCGAGCCCCGAATTGGGCGGAGAACACCGGGGAGCTGTTTTTT.

This chain links TRBV6-5 with TRBJ1-1, with D possibly TRBD1 on 5 matching bases. The CDR3 length is 15 residues. The V gene's germline CDR1 is MNHEY and CDR2 SVGAGI. V was cut by 2 bases and J by 0 bases, with 10 bases left in between. CDR3 nucleotide sequence: TGTGCCAGCAGTTACAAGGGGATGATGAACACTGAAGCTTTCTTT. It yields the protein CASSYKGMMNTEAFF.

Comment on this clone: One junction end does not reproduce the germline sequence, and a read error may be involved. CDR3 amino acids: CAWGQGLNAEAFF. DNA of the CDR3: TGTGCCTGGGGACAGGGATTGAACGCTGAAGCTTTCTTT. The chain uses TRBV30 and TRBJ1-1; TRBD1 matches at 8 bases. The CDR3 covers 13 residues. The germline V gene encodes CDR1 GTSNPN and CDR2 SVGIG (reference sequence).

CDR3 nucleotides: TGCGCCAGCAGCCGCGACTTCGACAGGTTTAACACTGAAGCTTTCTTT. Protein product: CASSRDFDRFNTEAFF. This chain joins TRBV5-1 and TRBJ1-1; a weak D match, TRBD1 (6 bases). The CDR3 runs 16 residues. Germline CDR1 SGHRS, CDR2 YFSETQ. With 4 bases removed from V and 2 bases from J, the gap between germline ends came to 18 bases. The full variable domain, rest sourced from reference TRBV5-1 and TRBJ1-1, is KAGVTQTPRYLIKTRGQQVTLSCSPISGHRSVSWYQQTPGQGLQFLFEYFSETQRNKGNFPGRFSGRQFSNSRSEMNVSTLELGDSALYLCASSRDFDRFNTEAFFGQGTRLTVV.